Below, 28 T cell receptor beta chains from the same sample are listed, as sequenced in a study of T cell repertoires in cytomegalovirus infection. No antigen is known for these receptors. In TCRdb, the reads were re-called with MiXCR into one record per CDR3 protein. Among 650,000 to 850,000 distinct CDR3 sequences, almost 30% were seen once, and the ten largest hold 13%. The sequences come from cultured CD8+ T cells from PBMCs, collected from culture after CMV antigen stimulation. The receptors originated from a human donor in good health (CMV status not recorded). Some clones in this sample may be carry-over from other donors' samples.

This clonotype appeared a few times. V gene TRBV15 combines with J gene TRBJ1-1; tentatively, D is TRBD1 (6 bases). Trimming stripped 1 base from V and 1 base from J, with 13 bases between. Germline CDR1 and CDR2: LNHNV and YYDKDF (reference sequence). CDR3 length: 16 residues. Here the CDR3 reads CATSRAGRDTNTEAFF. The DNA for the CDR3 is TGTGCCACCAGCAGAGCTGGCAGGGACACGAACACTGAAGCTTTCTTT.

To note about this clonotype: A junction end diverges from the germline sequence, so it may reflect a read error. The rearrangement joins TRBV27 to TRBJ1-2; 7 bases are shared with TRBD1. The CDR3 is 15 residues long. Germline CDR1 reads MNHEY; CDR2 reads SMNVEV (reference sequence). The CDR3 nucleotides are TGTGCCAGCAGTTTATCGGGGGCGTTCCGAGGGGGACAGCAGTTC. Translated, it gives CASSLSGAFRGGQQF.

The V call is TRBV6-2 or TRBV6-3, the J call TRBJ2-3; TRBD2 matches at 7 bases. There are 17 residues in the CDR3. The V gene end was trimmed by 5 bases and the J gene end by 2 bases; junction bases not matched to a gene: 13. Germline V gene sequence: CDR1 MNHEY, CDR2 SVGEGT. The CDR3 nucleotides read TGTGCCAGCAGTCCCCCGGCTAGCGGATACCCCACAGATACGCAGTATTTT. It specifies CASSPPASGYPTDTQYF.

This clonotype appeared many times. CDR3 sequence: CASSPLTSGSTDTQYF. The CDR3 coding sequence is TGTGCCAGCAGCCCTCTGACTAGCGGGAGCACAGATACGCAGTATTTT. V and J are TRBV7-8 and TRBJ2-3, with 10 bases identical to TRBD2. Germline CDR1 and CDR2: SGHVS and FQNEAQ. V was clipped by 5 bases and J by 0 bases; unmatched bases: 5. This CDR3 spans 16 amino acids.

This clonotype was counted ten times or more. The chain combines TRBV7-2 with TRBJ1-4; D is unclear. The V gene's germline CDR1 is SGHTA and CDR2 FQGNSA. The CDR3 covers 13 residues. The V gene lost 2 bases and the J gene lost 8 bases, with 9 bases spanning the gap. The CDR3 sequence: CASSLIYREKLFF. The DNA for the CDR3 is TGTGCCAGCAGCTTAATATATCGGGAAAAACTGTTTTTT.

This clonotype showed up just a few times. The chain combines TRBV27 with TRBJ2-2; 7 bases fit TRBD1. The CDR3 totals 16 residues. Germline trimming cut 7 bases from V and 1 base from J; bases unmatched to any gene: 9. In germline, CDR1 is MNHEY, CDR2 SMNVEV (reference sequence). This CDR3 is CASTSGQVKNTGELFF. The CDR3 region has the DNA TGTGCCAGCACCTCCGGACAGGTGAAGAACACCGGGGAGCTGTTTTTT.

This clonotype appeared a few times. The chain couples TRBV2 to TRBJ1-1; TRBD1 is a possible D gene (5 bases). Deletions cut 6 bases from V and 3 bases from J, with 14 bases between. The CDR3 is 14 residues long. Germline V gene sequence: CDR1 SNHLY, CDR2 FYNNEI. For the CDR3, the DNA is TGTGCCAGCAGCCTTACCCGACAGCACACTGAAGCTTTCTTT. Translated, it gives CASSLTRQHTEAFF.

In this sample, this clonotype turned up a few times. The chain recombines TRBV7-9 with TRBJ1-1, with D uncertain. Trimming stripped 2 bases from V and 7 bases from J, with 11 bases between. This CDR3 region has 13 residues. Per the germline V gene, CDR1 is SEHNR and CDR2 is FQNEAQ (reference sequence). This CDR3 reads CASSLTAAIEAFF. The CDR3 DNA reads TGTGCCAGCAGCTTAACCGCAGCAATTGAAGCTTTCTTT. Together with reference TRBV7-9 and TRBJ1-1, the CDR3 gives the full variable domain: DTGVSQNPRHKITKRGQNVTFRCDPISEHNRLYWYRQTLGQGPEFLTYFQNEAQLEKSRLLSDRFSAERPKGSFSTLEIQRTEQGDSAMYLCASSLTAAIEAFFGQGTRLTVV.

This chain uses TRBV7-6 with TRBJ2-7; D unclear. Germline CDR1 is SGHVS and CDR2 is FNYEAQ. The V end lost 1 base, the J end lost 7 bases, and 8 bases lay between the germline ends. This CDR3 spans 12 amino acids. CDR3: CASSLDHGEQYF. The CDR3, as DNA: TGTGCCAGCAGCTTAGACCACGGTGAGCAGTACTTC.

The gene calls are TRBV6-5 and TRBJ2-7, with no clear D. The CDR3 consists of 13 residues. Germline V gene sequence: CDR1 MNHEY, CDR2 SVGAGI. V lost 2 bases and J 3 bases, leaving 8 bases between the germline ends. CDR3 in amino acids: CASSYREGYEQYV. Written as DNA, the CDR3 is TGTGCCAGCAGTTACAGGGAAGGCTACGAGCAGTACGTC.

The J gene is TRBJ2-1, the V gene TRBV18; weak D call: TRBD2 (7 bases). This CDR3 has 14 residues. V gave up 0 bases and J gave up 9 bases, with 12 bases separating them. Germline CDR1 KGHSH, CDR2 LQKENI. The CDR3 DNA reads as TGTGCCAGCTCACCACCGGGGGGGGGCATTGAGCAGTTCTTC. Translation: CASSPPGGGIEQFF.

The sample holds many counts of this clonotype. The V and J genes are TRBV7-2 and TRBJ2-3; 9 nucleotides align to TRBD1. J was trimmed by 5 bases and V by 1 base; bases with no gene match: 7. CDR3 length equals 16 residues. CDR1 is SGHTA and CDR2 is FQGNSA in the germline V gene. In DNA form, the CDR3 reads TGTGCCAGCAGCTTAGTGGGGGACAGGGTTGGAGATACGCAGTATTTT. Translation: CASSLVGDRVGDTQYF. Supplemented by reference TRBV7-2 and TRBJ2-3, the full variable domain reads GAGVSQSPSNKVTEKGKDVELRCDPISGHTALYWYRQSLGQGLEFLIYFQGNSAPDKSGLPSDRFSAERTGGSVSTLTIQRTQQEDSAVYLCASSLVGDRVGDTQYFGPGTRLTVL.

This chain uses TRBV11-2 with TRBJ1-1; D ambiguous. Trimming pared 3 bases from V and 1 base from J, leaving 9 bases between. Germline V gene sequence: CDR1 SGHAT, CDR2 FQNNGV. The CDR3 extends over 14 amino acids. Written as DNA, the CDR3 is TGTGCCAGCAGCTTGATCGGGCCGAACACTGAAGCTTTCTTT. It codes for CASSLIGPNTEAFF.

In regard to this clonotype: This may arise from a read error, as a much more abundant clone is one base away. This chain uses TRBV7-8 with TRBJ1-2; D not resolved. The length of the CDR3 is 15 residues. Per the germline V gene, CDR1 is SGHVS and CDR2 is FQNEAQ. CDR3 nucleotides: TGTGCCAGCAGCTTAGCTGGGTTAGCTAACTATGGCTACGCCTTC. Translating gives CASSLAGLANYGYAF.

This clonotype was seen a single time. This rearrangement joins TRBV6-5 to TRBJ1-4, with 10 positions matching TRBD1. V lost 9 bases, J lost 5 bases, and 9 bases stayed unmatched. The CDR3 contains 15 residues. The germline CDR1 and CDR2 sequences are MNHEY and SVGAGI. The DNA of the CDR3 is TGTGCCAGTAGACAGGGGGCCCAGAGGAATGAAAAACTGTTTTTT. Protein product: CASRQGAQRNEKLFF.

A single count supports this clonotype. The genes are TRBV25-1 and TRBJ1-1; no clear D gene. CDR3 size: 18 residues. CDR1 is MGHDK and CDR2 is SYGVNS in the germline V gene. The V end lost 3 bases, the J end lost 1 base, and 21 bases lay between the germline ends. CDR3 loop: CASSDEISMYGSNTEAFF. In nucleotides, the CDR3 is TGTGCCAGCAGTGACGAAATCTCCATGTACGGATCGAACACTGAAGCTTTCTTT.

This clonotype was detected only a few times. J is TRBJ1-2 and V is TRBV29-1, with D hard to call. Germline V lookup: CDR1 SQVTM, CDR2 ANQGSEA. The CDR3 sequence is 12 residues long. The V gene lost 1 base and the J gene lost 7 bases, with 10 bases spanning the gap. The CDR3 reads CSVEVVSGGYTF. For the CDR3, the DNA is TGCAGCGTTGAAGTAGTCTCAGGTGGCTACACCTTC. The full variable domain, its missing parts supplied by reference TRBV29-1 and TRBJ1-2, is SAVISQKPSRDICQRGTSLTIQCQVDSQVTMMFWYRQQPGQSLTLIATANQGSEATYESGFVIDKFPISRPNLTFSTLTVSNMSPEDSSIYLCSVEVVSGGYTFGSGTRLTVV.

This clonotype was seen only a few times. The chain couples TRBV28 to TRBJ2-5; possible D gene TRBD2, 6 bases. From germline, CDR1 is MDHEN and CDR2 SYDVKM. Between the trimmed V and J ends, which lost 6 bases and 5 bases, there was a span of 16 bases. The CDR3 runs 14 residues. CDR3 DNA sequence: TGTGCCAGCAGGGAGGGACCTTCCCTGGAGACCCAGTACTTC. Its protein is CASREGPSLETQYF.

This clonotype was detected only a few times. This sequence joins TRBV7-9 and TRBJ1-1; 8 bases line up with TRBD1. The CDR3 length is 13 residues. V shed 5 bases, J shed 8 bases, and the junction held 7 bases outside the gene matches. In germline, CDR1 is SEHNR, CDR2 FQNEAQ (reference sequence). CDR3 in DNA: TGTGCCAGCAGCGCCGCGGGACAGGCAGAAGCTTTCTTT. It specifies CASSAAGQAEAFF.

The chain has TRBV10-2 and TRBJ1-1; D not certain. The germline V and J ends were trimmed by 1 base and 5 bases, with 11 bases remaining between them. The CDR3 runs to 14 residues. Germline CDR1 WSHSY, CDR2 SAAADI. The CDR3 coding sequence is TGCGCCAGCAGTGAGTTTAAGGGTTCAACTGAAGCTTTCTTT. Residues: CASSEFKGSTEAFF.

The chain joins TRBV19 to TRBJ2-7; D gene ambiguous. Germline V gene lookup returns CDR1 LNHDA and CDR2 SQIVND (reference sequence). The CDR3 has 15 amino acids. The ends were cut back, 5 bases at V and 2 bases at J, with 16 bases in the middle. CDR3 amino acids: CASSWTLLPTYEQYF. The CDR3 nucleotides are TGTGCCAGTAGTTGGACCCTTCTACCTACCTACGAGCAGTACTTC.

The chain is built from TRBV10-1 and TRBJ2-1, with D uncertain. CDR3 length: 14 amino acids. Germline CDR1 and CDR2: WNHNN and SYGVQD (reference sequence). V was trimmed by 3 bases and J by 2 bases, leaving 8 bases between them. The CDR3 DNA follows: TGCGCCAGCAGTGACGGCAGTCCCTACAATGAGCAGTTCTTC. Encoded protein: CASSDGSPYNEQFF.

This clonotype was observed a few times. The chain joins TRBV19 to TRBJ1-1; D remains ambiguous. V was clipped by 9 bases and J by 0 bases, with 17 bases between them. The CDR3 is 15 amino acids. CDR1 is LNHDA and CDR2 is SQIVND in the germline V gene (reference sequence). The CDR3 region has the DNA TGTGCCAGCGGGCGGGCAGAGATATTGAACACTGAAGCTTTCTTT. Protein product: CASGRAEILNTEAFF.

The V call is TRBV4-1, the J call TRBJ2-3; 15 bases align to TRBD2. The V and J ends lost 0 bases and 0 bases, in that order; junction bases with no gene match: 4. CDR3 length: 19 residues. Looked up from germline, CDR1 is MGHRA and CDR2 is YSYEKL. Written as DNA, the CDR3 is TGCGCCAGCAGCCAAGAAGGACTAGCGGGGGGGCCCAGCACAGATACGCAGTATTTT. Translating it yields CASSQEGLAGGPSTDTQYF.

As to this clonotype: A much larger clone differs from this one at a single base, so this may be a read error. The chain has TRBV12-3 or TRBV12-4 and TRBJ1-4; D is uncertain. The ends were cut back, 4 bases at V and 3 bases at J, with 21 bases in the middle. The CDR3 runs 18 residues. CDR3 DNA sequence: TGTGCCAGCAGTTCCTTAGGCTATAGGCTCGTCTCTAATGAAAAACTGTTTTTT. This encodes CASSSLGYRLVSNEKLFF.

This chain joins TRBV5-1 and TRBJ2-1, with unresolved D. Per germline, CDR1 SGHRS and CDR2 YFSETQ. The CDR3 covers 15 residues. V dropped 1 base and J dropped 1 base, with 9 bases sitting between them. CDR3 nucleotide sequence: TGCGCCAGCAGCTTGACGGTTACTTCCTACAATGAGCAGTTCTTC. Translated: CASSLTVTSYNEQFF.

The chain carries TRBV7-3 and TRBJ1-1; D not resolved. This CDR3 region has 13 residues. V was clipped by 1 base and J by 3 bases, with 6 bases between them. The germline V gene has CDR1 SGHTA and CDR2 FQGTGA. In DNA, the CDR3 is TGTGCCAGCAGCTTAAGGTTTGACACTGAAGCTTTCTTT. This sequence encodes CASSLRFDTEAFF.

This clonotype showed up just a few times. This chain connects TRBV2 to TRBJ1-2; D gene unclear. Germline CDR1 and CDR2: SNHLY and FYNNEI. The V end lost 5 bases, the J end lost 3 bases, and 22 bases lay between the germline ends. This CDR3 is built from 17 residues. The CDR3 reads CASSFLGQKERYYGYTF. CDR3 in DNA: TGTGCCAGCAGTTTCCTAGGGCAGAAGGAACGGTACTATGGCTACACCTTC.